The T cell receptor beta chain under discussion was sequenced for a study of identical twins. A single record per CDR3 protein comes from TCRdb applying MiXCR to the 5' RACE reads. The sample has a few hundred thousand distinct CDR3 sequences, 20% to 30% seen once. This clonotype was found many times. These data are also associated with another study on T cells expressing NK-cell markers.

Sequenced input: CD4+ T cells sorted from blood. The TCR sequence derives from a woman younger than 30 in good health.

CDR3 region: CASSSSRPYTQYF. The CDR3 coding sequence is TGCGCCAGCAGCTCATCGCGGCCTTATACGCAGTATTTT. The rearrangement uses TRBV5-1 and TRBJ2-3; D gene ambiguous. Trimming removed 3 bases from V and 7 bases from J, with 12 bases in between. This CDR3 comprises 13 residues. Germline-derived CDR1 and CDR2 are SGHRS and YFSETQ.